These 14 T cell receptor beta chains came from one sample sequenced in a study of cytotoxic CD8 clonotypes in ibrutinib-treated CLL. The repertoire was sequenced with immunoSEQ multiplex PCR; TCRdb's copy has only in-frame clones and lacks some. The sample lists about 28,000 clones; around three fifths were seen once. Specimen: PBMCs, collected before ibrutinib treatment. These receptors were obtained from a human donor with chronic lymphocytic leukemia.

The rearrangement joins TRBV7-6 to TRBJ2-7, with 8 bases fitting TRBD1. Germline CDR1 is SGHVS and CDR2 is FNYEAQ. Trimming took 5 bases from V and 2 from J; bases not matched to a gene: 23. This CDR3 has 20 amino acids. DNA of the CDR3: TGTGCCAGCAGCCCCCCGACCGGGGACAGGAACCCTAAACGGACCTACGAGCAGTACTTC. Amino acids: CASSPPTGDRNPKRTYEQYF.

The gene calls are TRBV4-1 and TRBJ2-6, with D perhaps matching TRBD2 (6 bases). CDR1 is MGHRA, CDR2 YSYEKL, per germline. V shed 1 base and J shed 2 bases, with 9 bases lying between them. The CDR3 has 16 residues. The CDR3 reads CASSQGDFPGANVLTF. CDR3 bases: TGCGCCAGCAGCCAAGGGGACTTCCCTGGGGCCAACGTCCTGACTTTC.

The rearrangement joins TRBV6-5 to TRBJ2-3, with D hard to call. Germline values: CDR1 MNHEY, CDR2 SVGAGI. This CDR3 spans 16 amino acids. V lost 4 bases and J lost 0, with 14 bases in between. CDR3 sequence reads: CASSSHEHTSTDTQYF. The CDR3, as DNA: TGTGCCAGCAGTTCCCACGAACACACTAGCACAGATACGCAGTATTTT.

CDR3 coding DNA: TGCGCCAGCAGCCAAGTCCCGGGACAGGGGGCGCATGGCTACACCTTC. Protein product: CASSQVPGQGAHGYTF. This chain uses TRBV4-1 with TRBJ1-2, with 12 nucleotides matching TRBD1. In germline, CDR1 is MGHRA, CDR2 YSYEKL. With V trimmed by 1 base and J by 6 bases, 6 bases remained unmatched. This CDR3 comprises 16 residues.

This chain uses TRBV5-1 with TRBJ2-7, with 7 bases that match TRBD1. CDR1 is SGHRS and CDR2 is YFSETQ in the germline V gene. V was pared by 0 bases and J by 2 bases, with 8 bases of the junction left unmatched. The CDR3 length is 16 residues. CDR3 coding DNA: TGCGCCAGCAGCTTGGTACCGACAGGGCAGACCTACGAGCAGTACTTC. Translation: CASSLVPTGQTYEQYF.

By share of the sample, this clone is medium-sized. J is TRBJ2-5 and V is TRBV9; TRBD2 might be the D (6 bases). V dropped 0 bases and J dropped 0 bases, with 9 bases sitting between them. The germline gives CDR1 SGDLS, CDR2 YYNGEE. There are 15 residues in the CDR3. This CDR3 is CASSVGGDHQETQYF. Written as DNA, the CDR3 is TGTGCCAGCAGCGTAGGCGGGGACCACCAAGAGACCCAGTACTTC. Full variable domain (remainder filled in from reference TRBV9 and TRBJ2-5): DSGVTQTPKHLITATGQRVTLRCSPRSGDLSVYWYQQSLDQGLQFLIQYYNGEERAKGNILERFSAQQFPDLHSELNLSSLELGDSALYFCASSVGGDHQETQYFGPGTRLLVL.

This clone was seen a few times. The CDR3 DNA sequence: TGTGCCAGTAGTTGGGTGGGGGGCGAGCAGTTCTTC. Translated: CASSWVGGEQFF. The chain couples TRBV19 to TRBJ2-1; D assignment may be TRBD1 or TRBD2 (6 bases each). Germline V gene sequence: CDR1 LNHDA, CDR2 SQIVND (reference sequence). Trimming cost V 5 bases and J 10 bases, with 12 bases left between them. This CDR3 contains 12 residues.

The J gene is TRBJ2-3, the V gene TRBV5-1, with 14 bases aligning to TRBD2. The CDR3 extends over 17 amino acids. Germline CDR1 is SGHRS and CDR2 is YFSETQ. The V and J ends lost 4 bases and 2 bases, in that order; junction bases with no gene match: 6. CDR3 region: CASSQMGLAGATDTQYF. The CDR3, as DNA: TGCGCCAGCAGCCAAATGGGACTAGCGGGGGCCACAGATACGCAGTATTTT.

This chain joins TRBV6-1 and TRBJ1-5; tentative D call: TRBD1 (6 bases). The V gene lost 5 bases and the J gene lost 2 bases, with 10 bases spanning the gap. CDR3 length: 14 amino acids. The germline V gene has CDR1 MNHNS and CDR2 SASEGT. In nucleotides, the CDR3 is TGTGCCAGCAGTAACAGGGTGGGCAATCAGCCCCAGCATTTT. Protein: CASSNRVGNQPQHF.

This clone has only a few counts. An end of the junction differs from the germline gene, which may be a read error. The CDR3 sequence is CASSLGTGEGSYEQYF. CDR3 coding DNA: TGTGCCAGCAGTTTAGGAACAGGGGAAGGGTCCTACGAGCAGTACTTC. J is TRBJ2-7 and V is TRBV7-2; 7 positions agree with TRBD1. Looked up from germline, CDR1 is SGHTA and CDR2 is FQGNSA. The CDR3 length is 16 residues.

Details on this clone: Other DNA variants within this sample encode the same CDR3. The chain joins TRBV5-1 to TRBJ2-5; 9 positions match TRBD2. The germline V gene encodes CDR1 SGHRS and CDR2 YFSETQ. V lost 0 bases, J lost 1 base, and 1 base stayed unmatched. The CDR3 consists of 15 residues. The CDR3 sequence: CASSLVRGGQETQYF. In DNA form, the CDR3 reads TGCGCCAGCAGCTTGGTGCGGGGGGGCCAAGAGACCCAGTACTTC.

This chain connects TRBV27 to TRBJ2-1; D uncertain. Trimming removed 7 bases from V and 6 bases from J, with 4 bases in between. CDR1 MNHEY and CDR2 SMNVEV come from the germline V gene (reference sequence). The length of the CDR3 is 10 residues. CDR3 in amino acids: CASIGNEQFF. CDR3 DNA: TGTGCCAGCATTGGCAATGAGCAGTTCTTC.

This clone occurred a few times. J is TRBJ1-4 and V is TRBV19; tentatively, D is TRBD1 (5 bases). The germline gives CDR1 LNHDA, CDR2 SQIVND (reference sequence). The V gene lost 5 bases and the J gene lost 0 bases, with 13 bases spanning the gap. This CDR3 contains 16 residues. CDR3 bases: TGTGCCAGTAGTGGGGCAGGACCTGCAACTAATGAAAAACTGTTTTTT. Its protein product is CASSGAGPATNEKLFF.

V is TRBV9 and J is TRBJ1-2, with 7 bases aligning to TRBD1. The CDR3 is 15 amino acids. Germline CDR1 reads SGDLS; CDR2 reads YYNGEE. Losses at the gene ends were 0 bases for V and 4 bases for J; bases not matched to a gene: 6. Written as DNA, the CDR3 is TGTGCCAGCAGCGTAGGGGGACAGCCTGGCTATGGCTACACCTTC. Amino acids: CASSVGGQPGYGYTF.